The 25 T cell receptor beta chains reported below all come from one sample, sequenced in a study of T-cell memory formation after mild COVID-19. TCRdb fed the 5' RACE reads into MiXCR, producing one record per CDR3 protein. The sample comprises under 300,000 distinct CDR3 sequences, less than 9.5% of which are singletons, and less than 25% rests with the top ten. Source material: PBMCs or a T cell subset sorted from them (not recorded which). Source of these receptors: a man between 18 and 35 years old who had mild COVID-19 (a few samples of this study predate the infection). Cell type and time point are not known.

The CDR3: CASSQKTDPLNEQYF. The DNA for the CDR3 is TGCGCCAGCAGCCAAAAAACAGACCCCTTGAACGAGCAGTACTTC. V and J are TRBV4-1 and TRBJ2-7; D is unresolved. Looked up from germline, CDR1 is MGHRA and CDR2 is YSYEKL. This CDR3 is 15 amino acids long. The V end lost 2 bases, the J end lost 5 bases, and 16 bases lay between the germline ends.

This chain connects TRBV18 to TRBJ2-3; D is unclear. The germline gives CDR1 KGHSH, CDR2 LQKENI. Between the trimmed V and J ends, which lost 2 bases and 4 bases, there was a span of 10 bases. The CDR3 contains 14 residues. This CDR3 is CASSPSERPDTQYF. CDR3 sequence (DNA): TGTGCCAGCTCACCATCTGAGCGACCAGATACGCAGTATTTT.

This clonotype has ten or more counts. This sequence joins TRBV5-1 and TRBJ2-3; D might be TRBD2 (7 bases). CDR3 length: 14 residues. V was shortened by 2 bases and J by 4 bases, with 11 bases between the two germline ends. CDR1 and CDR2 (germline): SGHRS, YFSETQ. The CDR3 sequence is CASSFAGASDTQYF. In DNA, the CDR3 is TGCGCCAGCAGCTTCGCGGGGGCTTCAGATACGCAGTATTTT.

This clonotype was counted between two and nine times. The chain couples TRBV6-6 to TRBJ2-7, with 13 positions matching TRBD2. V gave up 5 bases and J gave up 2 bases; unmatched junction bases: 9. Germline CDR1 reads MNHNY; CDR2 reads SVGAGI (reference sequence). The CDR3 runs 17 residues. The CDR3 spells CASSTLGLAGSPYEQYV. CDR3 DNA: TGTGCCAGCAGTACGCTGGGACTAGCGGGGAGCCCCTACGAGCAGTACGTC.

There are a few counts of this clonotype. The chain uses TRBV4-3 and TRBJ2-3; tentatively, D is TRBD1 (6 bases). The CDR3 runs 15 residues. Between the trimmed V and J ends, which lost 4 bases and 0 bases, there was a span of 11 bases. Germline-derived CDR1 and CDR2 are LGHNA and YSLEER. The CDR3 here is CASSRLGGSTDTQYF. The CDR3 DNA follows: TGCGCCAGCAGCCGATTAGGGGGTAGCACAGATACGCAGTATTTT.

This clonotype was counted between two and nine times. CDR3 region: CAISEFQTSVRQETQYF. The CDR3 bases are TGTGCCATCAGTGAGTTTCAGACTAGCGTTAGGCAAGAGACCCAGTACTTC. The rearrangement joins TRBV10-3 to TRBJ2-5, with TRBD2 matching over 8 bases. J gave up 2 bases and V 1 base, and 9 bases lay outside the gene matches. The CDR3 runs 17 residues. In germline, CDR1 is ENHRY, CDR2 SYGVKD.

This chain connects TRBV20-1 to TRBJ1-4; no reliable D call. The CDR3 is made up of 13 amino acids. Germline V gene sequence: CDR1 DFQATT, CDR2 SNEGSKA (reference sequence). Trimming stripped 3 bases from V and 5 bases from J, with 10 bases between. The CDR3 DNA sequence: TGCAGTGCTAGTACAGCATCAAATGAAAAACTGTTTTTT. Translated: CSASTASNEKLFF.

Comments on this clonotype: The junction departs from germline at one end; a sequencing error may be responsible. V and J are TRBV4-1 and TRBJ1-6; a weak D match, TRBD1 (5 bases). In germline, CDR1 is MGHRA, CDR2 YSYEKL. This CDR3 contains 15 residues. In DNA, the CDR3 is TGCGCCAGCATCCAAGGCGGGGGGTTCGGTTCACCCCTCCACTTT. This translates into CASIQGGGFGSPLHF.

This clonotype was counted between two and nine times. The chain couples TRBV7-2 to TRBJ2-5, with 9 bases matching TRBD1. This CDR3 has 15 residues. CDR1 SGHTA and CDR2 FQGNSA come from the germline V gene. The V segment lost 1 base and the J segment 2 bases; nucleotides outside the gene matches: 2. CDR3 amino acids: CASSLGGTGQETQYF. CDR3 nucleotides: TGTGCCAGCAGCTTAGGAGGGACAGGGCAAGAGACCCAGTACTTC.

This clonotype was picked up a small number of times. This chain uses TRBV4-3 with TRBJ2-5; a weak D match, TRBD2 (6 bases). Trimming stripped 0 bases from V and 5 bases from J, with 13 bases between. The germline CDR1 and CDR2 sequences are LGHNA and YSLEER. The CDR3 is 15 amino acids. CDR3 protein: CASSQDFSGGETQYF. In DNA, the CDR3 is TGCGCCAGCAGCCAAGACTTCTCTGGAGGGGAGACCCAGTACTTC.

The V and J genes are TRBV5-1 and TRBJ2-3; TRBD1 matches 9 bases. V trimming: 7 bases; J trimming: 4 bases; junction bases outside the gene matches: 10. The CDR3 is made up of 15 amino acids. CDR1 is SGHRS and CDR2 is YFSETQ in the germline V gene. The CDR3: CASRVRDREADTQYF. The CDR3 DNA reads TGCGCCAGCCGCGTCAGGGACAGGGAGGCAGATACGCAGTATTTT.

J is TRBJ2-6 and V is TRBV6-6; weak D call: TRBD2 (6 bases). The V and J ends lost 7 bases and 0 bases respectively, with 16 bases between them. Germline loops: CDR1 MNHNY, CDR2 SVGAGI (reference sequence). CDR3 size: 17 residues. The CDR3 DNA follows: TGTGCCAGCACCCCACCGGGAGCTTACTCTGGGGCCAACGTCCTGACTTTC. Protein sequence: CASTPPGAYSGANVLTF.

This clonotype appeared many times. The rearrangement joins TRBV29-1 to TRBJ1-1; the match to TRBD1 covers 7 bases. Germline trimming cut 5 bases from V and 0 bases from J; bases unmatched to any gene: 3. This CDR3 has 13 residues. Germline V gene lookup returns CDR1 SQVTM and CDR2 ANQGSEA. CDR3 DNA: TGCAGCGTTCGGGGACAGCTGAACACTGAAGCTTTCTTT. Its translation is CSVRGQLNTEAFF.

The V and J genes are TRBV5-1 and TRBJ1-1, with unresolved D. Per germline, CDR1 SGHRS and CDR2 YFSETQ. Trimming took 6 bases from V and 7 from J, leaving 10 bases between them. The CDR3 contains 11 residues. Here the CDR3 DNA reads TGCGCCAGCAAGCTTGGGAGTGAAGCTTTCTTT. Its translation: CASKLGSEAFF.

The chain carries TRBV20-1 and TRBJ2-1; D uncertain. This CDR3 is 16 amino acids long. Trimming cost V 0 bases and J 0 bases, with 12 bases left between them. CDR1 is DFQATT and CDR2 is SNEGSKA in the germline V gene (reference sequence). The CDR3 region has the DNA TGCAGTGCTAGAGATCTGAGGCAATCCTCCTACAATGAGCAGTTCTTC. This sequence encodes CSARDLRQSSYNEQFF.

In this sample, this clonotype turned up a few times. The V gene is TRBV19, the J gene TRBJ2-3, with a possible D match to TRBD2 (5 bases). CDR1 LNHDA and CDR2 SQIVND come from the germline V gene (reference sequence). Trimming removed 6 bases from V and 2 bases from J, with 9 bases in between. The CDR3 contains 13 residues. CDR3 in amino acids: CASRGSATDTQYF. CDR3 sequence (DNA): TGTGCCAGTAGAGGGAGTGCCACAGATACGCAGTATTTT.

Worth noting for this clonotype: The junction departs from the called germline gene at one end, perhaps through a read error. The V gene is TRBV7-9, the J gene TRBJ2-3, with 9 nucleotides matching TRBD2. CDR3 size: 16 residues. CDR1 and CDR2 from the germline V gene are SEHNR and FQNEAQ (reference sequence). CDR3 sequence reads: CASILAVAGGTDTQYF. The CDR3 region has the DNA TGTGCCAGCATCTTAGCCGTAGCGGGGGGCACAGATACGCAGTATTTT.

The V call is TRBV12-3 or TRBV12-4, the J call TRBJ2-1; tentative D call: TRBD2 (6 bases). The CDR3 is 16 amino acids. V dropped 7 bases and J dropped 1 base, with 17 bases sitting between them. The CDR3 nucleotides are TGTGCCAGCATACCGGGACTCCGATCGTCCTACAATGAGCAGTTCTTC. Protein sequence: CASIPGLRSSYNEQFF.

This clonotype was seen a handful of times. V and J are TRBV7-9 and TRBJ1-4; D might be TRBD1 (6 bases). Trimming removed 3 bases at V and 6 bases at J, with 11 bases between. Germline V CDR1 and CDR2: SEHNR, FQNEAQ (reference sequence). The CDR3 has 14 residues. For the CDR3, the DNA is TGTGCCAGCAGCTTTAGGACAGCTCATGAAAAACTGTTTTTT. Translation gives CASSFRTAHEKLFF.

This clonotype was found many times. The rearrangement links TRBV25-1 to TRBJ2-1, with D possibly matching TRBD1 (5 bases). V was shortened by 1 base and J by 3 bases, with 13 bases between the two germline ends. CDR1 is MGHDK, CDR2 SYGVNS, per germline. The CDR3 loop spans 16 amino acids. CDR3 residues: CASSESAGFHYNEQFF. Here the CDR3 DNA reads TGTGCCAGCAGTGAATCGGCAGGGTTCCACTACAATGAGCAGTTCTTC.

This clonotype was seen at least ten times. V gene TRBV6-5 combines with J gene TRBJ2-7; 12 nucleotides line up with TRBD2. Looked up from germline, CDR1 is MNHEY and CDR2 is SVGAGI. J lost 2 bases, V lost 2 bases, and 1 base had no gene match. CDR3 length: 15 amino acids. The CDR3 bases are TGTGCCAGCAGTTACGCTAGCGGGGGGGCCTACGAGCAGTACGTC. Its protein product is CASSYASGGAYEQYV.

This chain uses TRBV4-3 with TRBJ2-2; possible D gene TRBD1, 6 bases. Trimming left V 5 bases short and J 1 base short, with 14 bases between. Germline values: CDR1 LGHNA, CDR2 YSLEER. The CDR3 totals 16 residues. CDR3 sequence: CASSGTGHLNTGELFF. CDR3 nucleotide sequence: TGCGCCAGCAGCGGTACGGGACATCTGAACACCGGGGAGCTGTTTTTT.

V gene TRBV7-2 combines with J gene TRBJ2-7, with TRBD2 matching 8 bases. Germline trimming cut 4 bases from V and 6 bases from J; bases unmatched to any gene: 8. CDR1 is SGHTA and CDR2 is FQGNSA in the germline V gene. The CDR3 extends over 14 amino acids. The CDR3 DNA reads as TGTGCCAGCAGCTCTATAGCGGGAACCGGCGAGCAGTACTTC. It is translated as CASSSIAGTGEQYF. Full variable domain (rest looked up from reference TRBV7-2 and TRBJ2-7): GAGVSQSPSNKVTEKGKDVELRCDPISGHTALYWYRQSLGQGLEFLIYFQGNSAPDKSGLPSDRFSAERTGGSVSTLTIQRTQQEDSAVYLCASSSIAGTGEQYFGPGTRLTVT.

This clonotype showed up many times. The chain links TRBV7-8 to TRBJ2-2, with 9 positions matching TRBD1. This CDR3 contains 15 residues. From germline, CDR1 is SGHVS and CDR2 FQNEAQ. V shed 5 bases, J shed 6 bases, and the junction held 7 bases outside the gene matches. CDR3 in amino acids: CASSSRDRASGELFF. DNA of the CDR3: TGTGCCAGCAGCAGCCGGGACAGGGCCTCCGGGGAGCTGTTTTTT.

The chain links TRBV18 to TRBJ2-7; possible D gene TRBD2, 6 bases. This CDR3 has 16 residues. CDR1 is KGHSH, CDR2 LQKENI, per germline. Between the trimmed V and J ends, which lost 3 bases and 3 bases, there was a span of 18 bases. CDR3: CASSPVAGTSIYEQYF. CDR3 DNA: TGTGCCAGCTCACCGGTCGCCGGGACTTCTATCTACGAGCAGTACTTC.